This T cell receptor (beta chain) comes out of a study of blood T cells in healthy people across ages. This clonotype was counted a single time. PCR was performed a second time for roughly 7 to 11 cycles using a sample-barcoded 5' primer and a J-beta primer mix. The authors tagged each cDNA molecule using a template-switch adaptor with 12 random nucleotides. From the 5' RACE reads, TCRdb called clonotypes with MiXCR, one entry per CDR3 protein. Of 1.5 million to 2 million distinct CDR3 sequences listed, about 35% are singletons. This CDR3 has 15 residues. Germline assignment: CDR1 SGHVS and CDR2 FNYEAQ. Trimming stripped 1 base from V and 3 bases from J, with 13 bases between.

Input material: blood. The TCR originated in a woman aged 25 to 39 in good health. The chain carries TRBV7-6 and TRBJ2-7, with D tentatively TRBD2 (5 bases). CDR3 region: CASSLVVGEIYEQYF. CDR3 sequence (DNA): TGTGCCAGCAGCTTAGTAGTGGGAGAGATCTACGAGCAGTACTTC.